Following are 9 T cell receptor beta chains from one sample sequenced in a study of blood T cell repertoires in COVID-19. Profiling relied on immunoSEQ multiplex PCR, and the TCRdb table lists in-frame clones only, not all of them. Of a few hundred thousand clones in the sample, roughly 90% were seen once. The sequenced material came from peripheral blood. These receptors all stem from a man aged 18 to 30 with COVID-19, enrolled during active disease.

V is TRBV2 and J is TRBJ2-1; 9 nucleotides line up with TRBD1. The CDR3 covers 15 residues. V lost 9 bases and J lost 1; bases outside the gene matches: 7. The V gene's germline CDR1 is SNHLY and CDR2 FYNNEI. The CDR3 loop reads CASQTGGVSYNEQFF. In nucleotides, the CDR3 is TGTGCCAGTCAGACAGGGGGAGTATCCTACAATGAGCAGTTCTTC.

The gene calls are TRBV6-5 and TRBJ1-1; 7 nucleotides line up with TRBD1. Germline assignment: CDR1 MNHEY and CDR2 SVGAGI. CDR3 size: 14 residues. V was clipped by 5 bases and J by 3 bases; unmatched bases: 6. CDR3 region: CASSRTGVYTEAFF. The CDR3 DNA reads TGTGCCAGCAGTCGAACAGGGGTGTACACTGAAGCTTTCTTT.

Comments on this clone: This same CDR3 is encoded by further DNA sequences in the sample. The J gene is TRBJ1-1, the V gene TRBV11-3; no clear D. The length of the CDR3 is 13 residues. Trimming took 0 bases from V and 2 from J, leaving 4 bases between them. Germline loops: CDR1 SGHNT, CDR2 YENEEA. CDR3 sequence reads: CASSLEANTEAFF. The CDR3, as DNA: TGTGCCAGCAGCTTAGAGGCAAACACTGAAGCTTTCTTT.

This rearrangement joins TRBV4-1 to TRBJ1-4; 9 positions match TRBD1. Germline V gene data show CDR1 as MGHRA and CDR2 as YSYEKL. Trimming cost V 4 bases and J 5 bases; bases outside gene matches: 5. CDR3 length: 15 amino acids. CDR3 loop: CASSLRQGGNEKLFF. In DNA, the CDR3 is TGCGCCAGCAGCCTACGACAGGGGGGAAATGAAAAACTGTTTTTT.

The chain combines TRBV2 with TRBJ2-7; D might be TRBD1 (6 bases). This CDR3 comprises 14 residues. V lost 6 bases, J lost 2 bases, and 14 bases lay in between. Germline lookup yields CDR1 SNHLY and CDR2 FYNNEI. This CDR3 is CASRRGTNPYEQYF. DNA for the CDR3: TGTGCCAGCAGGAGGGGGACGAACCCCTACGAGCAGTACTTC.

This chain joins TRBV6-2 or TRBV6-3 and TRBJ2-1; D gene uncertain. The CDR3 is 12 residues long. CDR1 is MNHEY, CDR2 SVGEGT, per germline. Trimming cost V 2 bases and J 6 bases, with 5 bases left between them. CDR3 nucleotide sequence: TGTGCCAGCAGTTACGAAGCCAATGAGCAGTTCTTC. Its translation: CASSYEANEQFF.

V is TRBV7-8 and J is TRBJ2-7; D remains unclear. Trimming took off 6 bases at V and 0 bases at J, with 6 bases between the two ends. CDR1 and CDR2 (germline): SGHVS, FQNEAQ. This CDR3 contains 12 residues. The CDR3 sequence is CASSLSSYEQYF. The DNA for the CDR3 is TGTGCCAGCAGTTTGAGCTCCTACGAGCAGTACTTC.

This sequence joins TRBV20-1 and TRBJ2-1; D not certain. The germline V gene has CDR1 DFQATT and CDR2 SNEGSKA (reference sequence). The CDR3 runs 12 residues. The V end lost 3 bases, the J end lost 6 bases, and 9 bases lay between the germline ends. The CDR3 DNA follows: TGCAGTGCTAGTAGGCCAGGCAATGAGCAGTTCTTC. It is translated as CSASRPGNEQFF.

J is TRBJ2-7 and V is TRBV5-6, with D uncertain. Trimming pared 1 base from V and 2 bases from J, leaving 7 bases between. Germline CDR1 reads SGHDT; CDR2 reads YYEEEE. The CDR3 extends over 13 amino acids. CDR3 DNA: TGTGCCAGCAGCTTGCAGGCCGCCTACGAGCAGTACTTC. This translates into CASSLQAAYEQYF.